This T cell receptor (beta chain) was captured in a study of Ad26.COV2.S vaccination and SARS-CoV-2 variants. With 3 bases clipped from V and 4 bases from J, the junction kept 4 bases outside the gene matches. Per the germline V gene, CDR1 is MDHEN and CDR2 is SYDVKM. The CDR3 consists of 14 residues. Treatment: around 19 received Ad26.COV2.S at low or high dose, single or two shots; roughly five received placebo; per-sample allocation not given. At day 63 after the first vaccine or placebo injection, samples were drawn. A note on this clone: This sample includes further DNA sequences coding for the same CDR3.

Libraries were prepared by immunoSEQ multiplex PCR; TCRdb keeps only in-frame clonotypes and omits some of them. The sample contains 440,000 or so clones, roughly 91% of which appear only once. The chain recombines TRBV28 with TRBJ2-3; the match to TRBD2 covers 7 bases. The sample here was peripheral blood, taken in a trial of Ad26.COV2.S vaccine versus placebo. The TCR originated in a person aged 18-65 years who received the Ad26.COV2.S COVID-19 vaccine or a placebo. The CDR3 sequence: CASSFSGSPDTQYF. In nucleotides, the CDR3 is TGTGCCAGCAGTTTTAGCGGGTCCCCAGATACGCAGTATTTT.